A selection of T cell receptor beta chains follows, all from one sample in a study of T cell changes during pregnancy in multiple sclerosis. Produced via immunoSEQ multiplex PCR; TCRdb's table is partial and in-frame only. The sample has 45,000 to 60,000 clones; roughly 91% are singletons. The sample here was CD4+ T cells from peripheral blood mononuclear cells, taken after pregnancy. The receptors come from a female donor in good health, enrolled as a control in a pregnancy study. CDR3s include the opening cysteine and the closing phenylalanine or tryptophan. The order of the fields is clone size, D gene, J gene, V gene, CDR3 protein, CDR3 DNA. D genes are given only for firm matches. Not every row has a clone size; where given, it reads once, few, many or a size class.

size: .
D: .
J: TRBJ1-1
V: TRBV13
CDR3: CASSPLNTEAFF
DNA: TGTGCCAGCAGCCCTTTGAACACTGAAGCTTTCTTT

size: .
D: .
J: TRBJ1-1
V: TRBV6-5
CDR3: CASSSNRGEGNTEAFF
DNA: TGTGCCAGCAGTTCAAATCGGGGGGAGGGGAACACTGAAGCTTTCTTT

size: .
D: TRBD1
J: TRBJ2-2
V: TRBV18
CDR3: CASSRMLGQGKAGELFF
DNA: TGTGCCAGCTCACGGATGCTGGGACAGGGAAAGGCCGGGGAGCTGTTTTTT

size: .
D: TRBD2
J: TRBJ2-1
V: TRBV27
CDR3: CASHPPGLAGGFKNEQFF
DNA: TGTGCCAGCCATCCACCGGGACTAGCGGGAGGGTTTAAGAATGAGCAGTTCTTC

size: .
D: TRBD1
J: TRBJ1-6
V: TRBV27
CDR3: CASSARQGLKGSPLHF
DNA: TGTGCCAGCAGCGCAAGACAGGGCCTAAAGGGGTCACCCCTCCACTTT

size: .
D: .
J: TRBJ2-1
V: TRBV5-1
CDR3: CASSLGAGNEQFF
DNA: TGCGCCAGCAGCTTGGGAGCGGGCAATGAGCAGTTCTTC

size: .
D: TRBD1
J: TRBJ1-1
V: TRBV6-1
CDR3: CASRRGGDRWTEAFF
DNA: TGTGCCAGCAGGAGAGGCGGGGACAGGTGGACTGAAGCTTTCTTT

size: .
D: .
J: TRBJ1-6
V: TRBV11-2
CDR3: CASSPDSSYNSPLHF
DNA: TGTGCCAGCAGCCCCGACAGCTCCTATAATTCACCCCTCCACTTT

size: .
D: TRBD1
J: TRBJ1-1
V: TRBV5-1
CDR3: CASSSGTGVMNTEAFF
DNA: TGCGCCAGCAGCTCTGGGACAGGGGTGATGAACACTGAAGCTTTCTTT

size: .
D: .
J: TRBJ1-4
V: TRBV18
CDR3: CASSVVQEGEKLFF
DNA: TGTGCCAGCTCAGTCGTCCAGGAGGGCGAAAAACTGTTTTTT

size: .
D: .
J: TRBJ1-4
V: TRBV10-3
CDR3: CAISKTGLSGEKLFF
DNA: TGTGCCATCAGCAAGACAGGTCTTTCAGGGGAAAAACTGTTTTTT

size: .
D: .
J: TRBJ2-3
V: TRBV21-1
CDR3: CASSKGGGATDTQYF
DNA: TGTGCCAGCAGCAAAGGCGGAGGAGCCACAGATACGCAGTATTTT

size: .
D: TRBD1
J: TRBJ1-3
V: TRBV6-6
CDR3: CASSDPRGHGNTIYF
DNA: TGTGCCAGCAGTGACCCCAGGGGGCATGGAAACACCATATATTTT

size: .
D: TRBD2
J: TRBJ2-1
V: TRBV6-5
CDR3: CASSYGRGGGEQFF
DNA: TGTGCCAGCAGTTACGGTCGGGGCGGGGGTGAGCAGTTCTTC

size: .
D: .
J: TRBJ1-1
V: TRBV11-3
CDR3: CASSLGGSSTEAFF
DNA: TGTGCCAGCAGCTTAGGGGGCTCGAGCACTGAAGCTTTCTTT

size: .
D: TRBD1
J: TRBJ1-1
V: TRBV6-5
CDR3: CASRGQLNTEAFF
DNA: TGTGCCAGCAGGGGACAGTTGAACACTGAAGCTTTCTTT

size: once
D: .
J: TRBJ1-3
V: TRBV9
CDR3: CAGRACGNTIYF
DNA: TGTGCCGGCAGGGCCTGTGGAAACACCATATATTTT

size: once
D: .
J: TRBJ2-1
V: TRBV28
CDR3: CASSNRRGTEQFF
DNA: TGTGCCAGCAGTAACCGTCGGGGAACCGAGCAGTTCTTC

size: .
D: .
J: TRBJ1-2
V: TRBV5-6
CDR3: CASSLVGARGYTF
DNA: TGTGCCAGCAGCTTGGTGGGGGCACGGGGCTACACCTTC

size: .
D: TRBD1
J: TRBJ2-1
V: TRBV4-2
CDR3: CASSPKTFGQGYNEQFF
DNA: TGTGCCAGCAGCCCAAAGACCTTCGGACAGGGCTACAATGAGCAGTTCTTC

size: .
D: TRBD2
J: TRBJ2-7
V: TRBV7-2
CDR3: CASSLISGRLHEQYF
DNA: TGTGCCAGCAGCCTAATTAGCGGGAGGCTCCACGAGCAGTACTTC

size: .
D: .
J: TRBJ1-2
V: TRBV7-2
CDR3: CAGSLVDNYGYTF
DNA: TGTGCCGGCAGCTTAGTAGATAACTATGGCTACACCTTC

size: .
D: .
J: TRBJ2-2
V: TRBV4-1
CDR3: CASSRLGTGELFF
DNA: TGCGCCAGCAGCCGTCTAGGAACCGGGGAGCTGTTTTTT

size: once
D: .
J: TRBJ2-7
V: TRBV2
CDR3: CASRKGSSNEQYF
DNA: TGTGCCAGCAGAAAAGGGTCTAGCAACGAGCAGTACTTC

size: .
D: TRBD2
J: TRBJ2-7
V: TRBV6-1
CDR3: CASSETGVAGLYEQYF
DNA: TGTGCCAGCAGTGAAACCGGGGTAGCGGGGCTCTACGAGCAGTACTTC

size: once
D: .
J: TRBJ2-1
V: TRBV7-2
CDR3: CASSLDAVRAGGKLGPQFF
DNA: TGTGCCAGCAGCTTAGATGCTGTCCGGGCAGGGGGGAAACTAGGACCTCAGTTCTTC

size: .
D: .
J: TRBJ2-6
V: TRBV5-6
CDR3: CASSLGGFSGANVLTF
DNA: TGTGCCAGCAGCTTGGGCGGGTTCTCTGGGGCCAACGTCCTGACTTTC

size: few
D: TRBD1
J: TRBJ2-7
V: TRBV5-1
CDR3: CASSPAPDRSSEQYF
DNA: TGCGCCAGCAGCCCGGCGCCGGACAGGTCGTCCGAGCAGTACTTC

size: few
D: TRBD1
J: TRBJ1-6
V: TRBV2
CDR3: CASRWDRGSYNSPLHF
DNA: TGTGCCAGCAGGTGGGACAGGGGCTCCTATAATTCACCCCTCCACTTT

size: .
D: .
J: TRBJ2-5
V: TRBV15
CDR3: CATSRVQETQYF
DNA: TGTGCCACCAGCAGAGTGCAGGAGACCCAGTACTTC

size: .
D: TRBD2
J: TRBJ2-5
V: TRBV5-4
CDR3: CASGSSSGGPVPKETQYF
DNA: TGTGCCAGCGGATCCTCTTCGGGGGGGCCGGTCCCAAAAGAGACCCAGTACTTC

size: .
D: .
J: TRBJ1-5
V: TRBV29-1
CDR3: CSVGSGGNQPQHF
DNA: TGCAGCGTTGGGTCAGGGGGCAATCAGCCCCAGCATTTT

size: .
D: TRBD1
J: TRBJ1-4
V: TRBV10-3
CDR3: CAISVDRATNEKLFF
DNA: TGTGCCATCAGTGTAGACAGGGCAACTAATGAAAAACTGTTTTTT